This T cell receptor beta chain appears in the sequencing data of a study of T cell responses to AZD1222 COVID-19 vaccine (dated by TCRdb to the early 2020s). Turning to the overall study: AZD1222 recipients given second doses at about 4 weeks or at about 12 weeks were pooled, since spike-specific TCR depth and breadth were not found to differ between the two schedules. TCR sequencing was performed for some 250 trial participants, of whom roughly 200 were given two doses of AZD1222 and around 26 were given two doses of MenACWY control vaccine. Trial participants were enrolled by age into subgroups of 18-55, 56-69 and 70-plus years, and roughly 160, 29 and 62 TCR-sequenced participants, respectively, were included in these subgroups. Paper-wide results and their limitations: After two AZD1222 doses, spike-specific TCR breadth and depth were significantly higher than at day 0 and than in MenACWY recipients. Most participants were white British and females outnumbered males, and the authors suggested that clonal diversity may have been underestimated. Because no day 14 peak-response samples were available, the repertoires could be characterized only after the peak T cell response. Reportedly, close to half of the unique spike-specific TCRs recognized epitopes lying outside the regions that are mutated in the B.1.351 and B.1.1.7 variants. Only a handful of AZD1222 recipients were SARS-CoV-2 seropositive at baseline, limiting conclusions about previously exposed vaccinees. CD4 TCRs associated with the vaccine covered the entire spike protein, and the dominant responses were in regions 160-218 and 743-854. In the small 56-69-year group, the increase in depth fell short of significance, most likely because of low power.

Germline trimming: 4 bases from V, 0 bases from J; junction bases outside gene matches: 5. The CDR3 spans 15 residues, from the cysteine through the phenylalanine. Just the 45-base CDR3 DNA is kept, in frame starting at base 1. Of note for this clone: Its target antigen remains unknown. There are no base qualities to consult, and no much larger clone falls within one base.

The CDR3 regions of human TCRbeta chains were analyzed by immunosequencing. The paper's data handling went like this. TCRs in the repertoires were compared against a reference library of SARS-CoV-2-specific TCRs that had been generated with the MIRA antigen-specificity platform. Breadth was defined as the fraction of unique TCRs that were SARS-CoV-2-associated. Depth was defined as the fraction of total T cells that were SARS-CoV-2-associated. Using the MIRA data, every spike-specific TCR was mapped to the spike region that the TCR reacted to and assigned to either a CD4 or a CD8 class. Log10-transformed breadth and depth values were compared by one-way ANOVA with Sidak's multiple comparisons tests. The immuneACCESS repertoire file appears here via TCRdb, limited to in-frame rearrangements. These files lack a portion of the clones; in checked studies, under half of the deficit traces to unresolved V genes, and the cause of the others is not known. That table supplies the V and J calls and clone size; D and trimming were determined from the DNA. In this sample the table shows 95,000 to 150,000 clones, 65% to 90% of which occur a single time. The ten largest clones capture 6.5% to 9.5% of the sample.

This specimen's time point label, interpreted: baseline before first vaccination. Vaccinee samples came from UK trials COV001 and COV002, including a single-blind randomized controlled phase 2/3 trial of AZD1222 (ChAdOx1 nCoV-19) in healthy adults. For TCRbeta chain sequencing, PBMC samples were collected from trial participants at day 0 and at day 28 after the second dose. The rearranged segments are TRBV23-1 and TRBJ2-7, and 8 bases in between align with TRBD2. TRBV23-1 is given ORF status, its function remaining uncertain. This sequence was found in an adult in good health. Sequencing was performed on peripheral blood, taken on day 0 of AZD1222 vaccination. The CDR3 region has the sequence CASSPRGGSSYEQYF. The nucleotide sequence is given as TGCGCCAGCAGTCCTCGGGGGGGGAGCTCCTACGAGCAGTACTTC.